This TCR beta chain was captured in a study of monozygotic twins with inflammatory bowel disease. The V gene's germline CDR1 is LGHNA and CDR2 YSLEER. The CDR3 is 17 amino acids. TCRdb reprocessed the 5' RACE reads and stores each CDR3 protein as one record, lacking DNA. In all, the sample yields some 150,000 distinct CDR3 sequences. Sequencing was done on a sample of blood. This clonotype originated in a human donor with ulcerative colitis or Crohn's disease, or a healthy co-twin of an affected twin (not recorded which). The chain has TRBV4-3 and TRBJ1-5. This CDR3 reads CASSQDYPGTANQPQHF.